What follows are 15 T cell receptor beta chains derived from one specimen sequenced in a study of T cells in Graves' hyperthyroidism and ophthalmopathy (dated by TCRdb to between 2017 and 2020). Library preparation used multiplex PCR. The run used an Illumina HiSeq 2000. TCR beta CDR3 regions were amplified from RNA transcripts. For the first round of RT-PCR on the TCR CDR3, the HTBI primer set was used together with the Qiagen OneStep RT-PCR kit. TCRdb reran the public reads through fastp at Q25 and MiXCR, keeping productive beta chains. Every entry covers one CDR3 protein and lists the most common genes and DNA from its rows. For this sample there are 280,000 or so distinct CDR3 sequences; around a quarter appear just once. Approximately 30% of the sample is in the top ten clones. Sequenced sample: blood. The receptors here all came from a man in his forties with Graves' hyperthyroidism that later progressed to Graves' ophthalmopathy.

The rearrangement uses TRBV7-3 and TRBJ2-5, with D hard to call. V was clipped by 5 bases and J by 5 bases, with 12 bases between them. The CDR3 is made up of 13 amino acids. In germline, CDR1 is SGHTA, CDR2 FQGTGA. CDR3 nucleotides: TGTGCCAGCAGCCGAGGTGTTAGGGAGACCCAGTACTTC. Translation gives CASSRGVRETQYF.

This clonotype has a count of ten or more. The chain has TRBV6-5 and TRBJ2-5; 10 nucleotides line up with TRBD1. The V segment lost 6 bases and the J segment 4 bases; nucleotides outside the gene matches: 5. Germline V gene sequence: CDR1 MNHEY, CDR2 SVGAGI. The CDR3 has 14 residues. Here the CDR3 reads CASRRDRGRETQYF. CDR3 coding DNA: TGTGCCAGCAGGCGGGACAGGGGCCGAGAGACCCAGTACTTC.

This clonotype was counted many times. This chain joins TRBV14 and TRBJ2-5; D may be TRBD1 (6 bases). This CDR3 spans 15 amino acids. With 0 bases removed from V and 5 bases from J, the gap between germline ends came to 13 bases. Germline CDR1 is SGHDN and CDR2 is FVKESK. CDR3 amino acids: CASSQEMRDRETQYF. The CDR3 region has the DNA TGTGCCAGCAGCCAAGAAATGCGTGACAGGGAGACCCAGTACTTC.

Comment on this clonotype: A much larger clone differs from this one at a single base, so this may be a read error. The chain couples TRBV6-5 to TRBJ2-7, with TRBD1 as a possible D gene (6 bases). The CDR3 has 14 amino acids. Germline V CDR1 and CDR2: MNHEY, SVGAGI. With 7 bases removed from V and 2 bases from J, the gap between germline ends came to 15 bases. DNA for the CDR3: TGTGCCAGCAATTGGGACACCAACGCCTACGAGCAGTACTTC. Its translation is CASNWDTNAYEQYF.

Here the CDR3 reads CSARRSTEAFF. DNA for the CDR3: TGCAGCGCAAGACGGTCCACTGAAGCTTTCTTT. The gene calls are TRBV20-1 and TRBJ1-1; unclear D gene. CDR1 DFQATT and CDR2 SNEGSKA come from the germline V gene (reference sequence). This CDR3 comprises 11 residues.

This clonotype showed up many times. The chain employs TRBV6-5 and TRBJ2-2; no clear D gene. V lost 2 bases and J lost 1, with 5 bases in between. Germline CDR1 and CDR2: MNHEY and SVGAGI. The CDR3 covers 14 residues. CDR3 amino acids: CASSYAMNTGELFF. The CDR3 nucleotides read TGTGCCAGCAGTTACGCTATGAACACCGGGGAGCTGTTTTTT.

This clonotype was detected many times. This chain joins TRBV11-1 and TRBJ2-7; TRBD2 matches at 11 bases. The CDR3 has 19 amino acids. Trimming cost V 5 bases and J 3 bases; bases outside gene matches: 18. Germline CDR1 is SGHAT and CDR2 is FQDESV (reference sequence). CDR3 sequence (DNA): TGTGCCAGCAGCCATCCCTTTATGCAGAGTAGCGGGAGGGGCTACGAGCAGTACTTC. Translation: CASSHPFMQSSGRGYEQYF.

This clonotype was detected ten times or more. The chain recombines TRBV6-5 with TRBJ2-7; D may be TRBD1 (6 bases). Per the germline V gene, CDR1 is MNHEY and CDR2 is SVGAGI. V was shortened by 4 bases and J by 2 bases, with 12 bases between the two germline ends. There are 14 residues in the CDR3. CDR3 sequence (DNA): TGTGCCAGCAGTTCCCCAGGGGAGACCTACGAGCAGTACTTC. Amino acid sequence: CASSSPGETYEQYF.

The V and J genes are TRBV6-2 or TRBV6-3 and TRBJ2-7; possibly TRBD2 for D (6 bases). CDR3 length equals 15 residues. Trimming shortened V by 5 bases and J by 4 bases, and 18 bases separated the two germline ends. Germline V gives CDR1 MNHEY, CDR2 SVGEGT. CDR3 sequence reads: CASSTLTRGGYEQYF. CDR3 in DNA: TGTGCCAGCAGTACGCTGACGCGGGGTGGATACGAGCAGTACTTC.

This clonotype was counted a single time. V gene TRBV12-3 or TRBV12-4 combines with J gene TRBJ2-7; weak D call: TRBD2 (5 bases). CDR3 size: 13 residues. V was cut by 4 bases and J by 2 bases, with 9 bases left in between. Here the CDR3 reads CASSSDGAYEQYF. CDR3 coding DNA: TGTGCCAGCAGTTCCGACGGGGCCTACGAGCAGTACTTC.

There are many counts of this clonotype. The rearrangement joins TRBV12-3 or TRBV12-4 to TRBJ1-1; D possibly corresponds to TRBD1 (5 bases). The CDR3 length is 15 residues. Trimming left V 7 bases short and J 1 base short, with 16 bases between. CDR3 amino acids: CASTAGVGANTEAFF. DNA for the CDR3: TGTGCCAGCACGGCGGGGGTAGGTGCGAACACTGAAGCTTTCTTT.

There are many counts of this clonotype. The chain carries TRBV4-1 and TRBJ1-1; 11 bases align to TRBD1. Germline trimming cut 1 base from V and 6 bases from J; bases unmatched to any gene: 10. This CDR3 comprises 17 residues. CDR1 and CDR2 (germline): MGHRA, YSYEKL. In DNA, the CDR3 is TGCGCCAGCAGCCAAGGCGGGGGGACAGGGGGAAAATCTGAAGCTTTCTTT. This sequence encodes CASSQGGGTGGKSEAFF.

The rearrangement links TRBV5-1 to TRBJ2-2; D gene unclear. V dropped 4 bases and J dropped 0 bases, with 7 bases sitting between them. The CDR3 sequence is 14 residues long. Germline V lookup: CDR1 SGHRS, CDR2 YFSETQ. In DNA, the CDR3 is TGCGCCAGCAGCGAAGATCCGAACACCGGGGAGCTGTTTTTT. Translation gives CASSEDPNTGELFF.

This clonotype showed up many times. The chain has TRBV6-5 and TRBJ1-5; perhaps TRBD1 as D (6 bases). Between the trimmed V and J ends, which lost 9 bases and 4 bases, there was a span of 13 bases. Germline lookup yields CDR1 MNHEY and CDR2 SVGAGI. The CDR3 loop spans 13 amino acids. CDR3 nucleotides: TGTGCCAGTGGAACAGGGCCGAATCAGCCCCAGCATTTT. This sequence encodes CASGTGPNQPQHF.

Many counts were recorded for this clonotype. The V and J genes are TRBV5-1 and TRBJ1-2; perhaps TRBD1 as D (6 bases). The CDR3 loop spans 13 amino acids. Germline V gives CDR1 SGHRS, CDR2 YFSETQ. Trimming took 1 base from V and 5 from J, leaving 9 bases between them. The CDR3 DNA follows: TGCGCCAGCAGCTTGCGCCAGGGGTATGGCTACACCTTC. This sequence encodes CASSLRQGYGYTF. The full variable domain, rest sourced from reference TRBV5-1 and TRBJ1-2, is KAGVTQTPRYLIKTRGQQVTLSCSPISGHRSVSWYQQTPGQGLQFLFEYFSETQRNKGNFPGRFSGRQFSNSRSEMNVSTLELGDSALYLCASSLRQGYGYTFGSGTRLTVV.